These T cell receptor beta chains were read from a single sample in a study of T cell responses to AZD1222 COVID-19 vaccine. The method was immunoSEQ multiplex PCR; TCRdb's version includes in-frame clones alone and lacks a portion of them. The table includes about 140,000 clones, more than 90% detected once. Sequencing was performed on peripheral blood, taken on day 0 of AZD1222 vaccination. The receptors were sampled from an adult in good health. CDR3s include the opening cysteine and the closing phenylalanine or tryptophan. The D gene is left open where the match is weak. Part of the rows lack a size; the others show once, few, many or a class for expanded clones.

v_gene,abundance,j_gene,d_gene,CDR3aa,CDR3nt
TRBV5-1,NA,TRBJ2-7,NA,CASSKPMETGTIYEQYF,TGCGCCAGCAGCAAACCCATGGAGACGGGAACGATCTACGAGCAGTACTTC
TRBV3-1/TRBV3-2,NA,TRBJ2-1,NA,CASSHLSKNNEQFF,TGTGCCAGCAGCCACCTATCTAAAAACAATGAGCAGTTCTTC
TRBV5-1,once,TRBJ2-2,TRBD2,CASSLALAGNTGELFF,TGCGCCAGCAGTTTGGCACTAGCGGGTAACACCGGGGAGCTGTTTTTT
TRBV10-3,NA,TRBJ2-3,TRBD2,CAIRAGSSTDTQYF,TGTGCCATCAGAGCGGGGTCTAGCACAGATACGCAGTATTTT
TRBV27,once,TRBJ2-3,TRBD2,CASSPQTSGISSDTQYF,TGTGCCAGCAGCCCCCAGACTAGCGGGATTTCTTCCGATACGCAGTATTTT
TRBV10-3,NA,TRBJ2-3,NA,CAISYTDTQYF,TGTGCCATCAGTTACACAGATACGCAGTATTTT
TRBV28,NA,TRBJ1-5,NA,CASTLFRALNQPQHF,TGTGCCAGCACCCTTTTCCGGGCCCTAAATCAGCCCCAGCATTTT
TRBV6-5,NA,TRBJ2-7,NA,CASRSGSSYEQYF,TGTGCCAGCCGGTCAGGGAGCTCCTACGAGCAGTACTTC
TRBV5-1,NA,TRBJ2-1,NA,CASRGAGEQFF,TGCGCCAGCAGAGGGGCTGGGGAGCAGTTCTTC
TRBV3-1/TRBV3-2,NA,TRBJ2-7,NA,CASSRDSSYEQYF,TGTGCCAGCAGCCGCGACAGCTCCTACGAGCAGTACTTC
TRBV12-3/TRBV12-4,NA,TRBJ1-2,NA,CASSLARYGYTF,TGTGCCAGCAGTTTAGCGAGGTATGGCTACACCTTC
TRBV9,NA,TRBJ2-4,TRBD2,CASSTSGSRNIQYF,TGTGCCAGCAGCACCAGCGGGAGTAGAAACATTCAGTACTTC
TRBV4-2,NA,TRBJ2-2,NA,CASSQAAYNTGELFF,TGTGCCAGCAGCCAAGCTGCCTACAACACCGGGGAGCTGTTTTTT
TRBV27,NA,TRBJ1-1,NA,CASSPGAMNTEAFF,TGTGCCAGCAGTCCCGGGGCCATGAACACTGAAGCTTTCTTT
TRBV7-2,NA,TRBJ1-5,NA,CASSLEAGYMSQPQHF,TGTGCCAGCAGCTTAGAGGCGGGGTACATGAGTCAGCCCCAGCATTTT
TRBV5-5,NA,TRBJ1-3,NA,CASSLLGTIYF,TGTGCCAGCAGCTTGCTCGGCACCATATATTTT
TRBV3-1/TRBV3-2,once,TRBJ2-1,TRBD2,CASSQEATSGYYNEQFF,TGTGCCAGCAGCCAAGAGGCGACTAGCGGTTACTACAATGAGCAGTTCTTC
TRBV7-3,NA,TRBJ1-1,TRBD1,CASSFRGTQEAFF,TGTGCCAGCAGCTTCAGGGGGACGCAAGAAGCTTTCTTT
TRBV5-5,once,TRBJ1-5,NA,CASSLGFTGAYNQPQHF,TGTGCCAGCAGCTTAGGTTTTACAGGAGCCTACAATCAGCCCCAGCATTTT
TRBV6-2/TRBV6-3,NA,TRBJ2-7,TRBD2,CASSYRPSGNYEQYF,TGTGCCAGCAGTTACAGGCCTAGCGGTAACTACGAGCAGTACTTC
TRBV27,NA,TRBJ1-5,NA,CASSFPFDSFNSNQPQHF,TGTGCCAGCAGTTTCCCTTTTGACAGCTTTAATAGCAATCAGCCCCAGCATTTT
TRBV28,NA,TRBJ1-4,TRBD1,CASSFRTGLEKLFF,TGTGCCAGCAGTTTCAGGACAGGGCTTGAAAAACTGTTTTTT
TRBV5-6,NA,TRBJ2-3,TRBD2,CASSLGLAGTDTQYF,TGTGCCAGCAGCTTGGGCCTAGCGGGCACAGATACGCAGTATTTT
TRBV12-3/TRBV12-4,NA,TRBJ2-1,NA,CASSFGNEQFF,TGTGCCAGCAGTTTTGGAAATGAGCAGTTCTTC
TRBV11-2,NA,TRBJ2-2,TRBD2,CASSQTSGRTGELFF,TGTGCCAGCAGCCAGACTAGCGGGAGGACCGGGGAGCTGTTTTTT
TRBV4-1,NA,TRBJ2-5,NA,CASSQAGTALGTQYF,TGCGCCAGCAGCCAAGCCGGGACGGCGCTTGGGACCCAGTACTTC